The 13 T cell receptor beta chains in this list originate from one sample, sequenced in a study of cytomegalovirus exposure and HLA in healthy donors. Primers included in the PCR were 60 Vbeta and 13 Jbeta primers. Sequencing was performed with immunoSEQ multiplex PCR; in TCRdb, only in-frame clones are kept and a portion is missing. The top ten clones hold about 6.5% of a sample with about 150,000 clones, 70% to 80% of them seen once. What was sequenced was PBMCs. These receptors all stem from a man aged 40-49 years in good health and CMV-seropositive.

This chain joins TRBV20-1 and TRBJ2-1; a possible D gene is TRBD2 (6 bases). Germline CDR1 DFQATT, CDR2 SNEGSKA (reference sequence). The CDR3 covers 11 residues. Trimming stripped 6 bases from V and 10 bases from J, with 13 bases between. The CDR3 DNA follows: TGCAGTGCCAGACTAGTAAGGGAGCAGTTCTTC. Its translation: CSARLVREQFF.

The V gene is TRBV6-5, the J gene TRBJ1-5; D may be TRBD1 (5 bases). The CDR3 runs 14 residues. Trimming left V 5 bases short and J 7 bases short, with 15 bases between. Germline V lookup: CDR1 MNHEY, CDR2 SVGAGI. The DNA for the CDR3 is TGTGCCAGCAGTGAAAGGGGAGGGAACCAGCCCCAGCATTTT. As protein: CASSERGGNQPQHF.

The chain joins TRBV19 to TRBJ2-6; possibly TRBD2 for D (6 bases). The CDR3 runs to 15 residues. The germline gives CDR1 LNHDA, CDR2 SQIVND (reference sequence). The V end lost 5 bases, the J end lost 2 bases, and 10 bases lay between the germline ends. This CDR3 is CASSVRGAGANVLTF. The CDR3 bases are TGTGCCAGTAGTGTGCGGGGAGCTGGGGCCAACGTCCTGACTTTC.

The chain joins TRBV6-5 to TRBJ2-1; 9 bases are a match to TRBD1. CDR3 size: 15 residues. Germline loops: CDR1 MNHEY, CDR2 SVGAGI. V lost 5 bases to trimming and J lost 7 bases; unmatched junction nucleotides: 9. CDR3 nucleotides: TGTGCCAGCAGTGGCCCAGGACAGGGGAGGAATGAGCAGTTCTTC. The encoded protein is CASSGPGQGRNEQFF.

The V and J genes are TRBV28 and TRBJ2-6; possibly TRBD1 for D (6 bases). Germline V lookup: CDR1 MDHEN, CDR2 SYDVKM. V was trimmed by 6 bases and J by 4 bases, leaving 16 bases between them. This CDR3 spans 16 amino acids. The CDR3 loop is CASRFPGASGANVLTF. CDR3 in DNA: TGTGCCAGCAGATTCCCAGGGGCTTCCGGGGCCAACGTCCTGACTTTC. The variable domain in full, completed from reference TRBV28 and TRBJ2-6, reads DVKVTQSSRYLVKRTGEKVFLECVQDMDHENMFWYRQDPGLGLRLIYFSYDVKMKEKGDIPEGYSVSREKKERFSLILESASTNQTSMYLCASRFPGASGANVLTFGAGSRLTVL.

The chain joins TRBV5-4 to TRBJ2-3, with 8 positions matching TRBD1. The CDR3 has 14 amino acids. Germline V lookup: CDR1 SGHNT, CDR2 YYREEE (reference sequence). The junction had 5 bases not matched to a gene; V was cut back by 2 bases and J by 6 bases. The CDR3 DNA reads as TGTGCCAGCAGCTTCACACAGGGGGGCGATACGCAGTATTTT. It codes for CASSFTQGGDTQYF.

The CDR3: CASSDRGAYEQYF. CDR3 nucleotides: TGCGCCAGCTCCGACAGGGGCGCCTACGAGCAGTACTTC. The chain joins TRBV5-1 to TRBJ2-7; the match to TRBD1 covers 8 bases. V dropped 7 bases and J dropped 2; count of bases not matched to a gene: 5. The CDR3 runs to 13 residues. The germline V gene encodes CDR1 SGHRS and CDR2 YFSETQ. Drawing the rest from reference TRBV5-1 and TRBJ2-7, the complete variable domain is KAGVTQTPRYLIKTRGQQVTLSCSPISGHRSVSWYQQTPGQGLQFLFEYFSETQRNKGNFPGRFSGRQFSNSRSEMNVSTLELGDSALYLCASSDRGAYEQYFGPGTRLTVT.

J is TRBJ1-6 and V is TRBV7-3; D is undetermined. The CDR3 totals 15 residues. V lost 2 bases, J lost 6 bases, and 11 bases lay in between. The germline V gene encodes CDR1 SGHTA and CDR2 FQGTGA. CDR3 sequence reads: CASSLGPGSNSPLHF. The CDR3 nucleotides read TGTGCCAGCAGCTTAGGTCCAGGCAGTAATTCACCCCTCCACTTT.

The J gene is TRBJ1-2, the V gene TRBV12-5; D is uncertain. V lost 5 bases and J lost 4, with 14 bases in between. CDR3 length: 14 residues. Germline CDR1 and CDR2: LGHNT and FRNRAP. Here the CDR3 reads CASGQLGFFYGYTF. As DNA, the CDR3 is TGTGCTAGTGGTCAACTAGGCTTTTTCTATGGCTACACCTTC.

This chain links TRBV20-1 with TRBJ1-2; D unresolved. Trimming cost V 6 bases and J 8 bases, with 7 bases left between them. Germline V gives CDR1 DFQATT, CDR2 SNEGSKA (reference sequence). The CDR3 spans 9 residues. CDR3 coding DNA: TGCAGTGCACCCGGGGGCTACACCTTC. This gives the protein CSAPGGYTF.

The chain couples TRBV10-3 to TRBJ2-5; 7 bases are shared with TRBD1. The CDR3 runs to 14 residues. The junction had 5 bases not matched to a gene; V was cut back by 5 bases and J by 2 bases. CDR1 is ENHRY, CDR2 SYGVKD, per germline. Here the CDR3 DNA reads TGTGCCATCAGTAAGGACAGGTCTCAAGAGACCCAGTACTTC. Protein sequence: CAISKDRSQETQYF.

This clone was seen once. The chain combines TRBV19 with TRBJ2-5; D is undetermined. V dropped 11 bases and J dropped 5 bases, with 12 bases sitting between them. There are 11 residues in the CDR3. CDR1 and CDR2 from the germline V gene are LNHDA and SQIVND (reference sequence). Written as DNA, the CDR3 is TGTGCCGTAGCCTCCGGGGAGACCCAGTACTTC. It translates to CAVASGETQYF.

The chain couples TRBV29-1 to TRBJ1-4; TRBD1 matches at 7 bases. With 2 bases clipped from V and 7 bases from J, the junction kept 7 bases outside the gene matches. The germline CDR1 and CDR2 sequences are SQVTM and ANQGSEA. The CDR3 totals 14 residues. The CDR3 region has the DNA TGCAGCGTTGAATCGGAGGGGGCGCTTGAAAAACTGTTTTTT. Protein: CSVESEGALEKLFF.